In this sample, the clone carrying this TCR beta chain turned up a few times. The data derive from a study of beta chain features in type 1 diabetes. Reverse transcribing all isolated RNA meant expressed TCRB transcripts were sequenced. This table comes from immunoSEQ multiplex PCR, and its TCRdb copy is limited to in-frame clones, with some not included. The data hold 860,000 or so clones, with 15% to 20% observed a single time. Germline assignment: CDR1 MDHEN and CDR2 SYDVKM. Trimming removed 4 bases from V and 3 bases from J; junction bases left unmatched: 9. This CDR3 is 16 amino acids long. Material: naive CD4+ T cells from blood. This chain joins TRBV28 and TRBJ2-1, with 7 bases fitting TRBD2. This clonotype originated in a woman between 18 and 29 years old in good health. The DNA of the CDR3 is TGTGCCAGCAGTTCCCCCCGCGGGGGATACTACAATGAGCAGTTCTTC. Its protein product is CASSSPRGGYYNEQFF.